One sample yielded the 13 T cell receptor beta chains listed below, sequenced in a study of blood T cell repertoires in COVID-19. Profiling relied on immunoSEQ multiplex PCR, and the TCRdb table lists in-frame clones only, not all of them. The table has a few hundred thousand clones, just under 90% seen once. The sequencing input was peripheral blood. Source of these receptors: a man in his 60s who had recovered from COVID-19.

The CDR3 reads CASSWGQNYGYTF. CDR3 bases: TGTGCCAGCAGCTGGGGACAAAACTATGGCTACACCTTC. The V call is TRBV27, the J call TRBJ1-2; the D gene is possibly TRBD1 (6 bases). The germline V gene encodes CDR1 MNHEY and CDR2 SMNVEV (reference sequence). Trimming pared 6 bases from V and 2 bases from J, leaving 10 bases between. The CDR3 is 13 amino acids.

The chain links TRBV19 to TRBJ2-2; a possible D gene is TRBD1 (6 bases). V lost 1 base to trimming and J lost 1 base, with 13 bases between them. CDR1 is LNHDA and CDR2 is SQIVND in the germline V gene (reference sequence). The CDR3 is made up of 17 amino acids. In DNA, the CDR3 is TGTGCCAGTAGTATAGGAGTGGGCAGGGGGAACACCGGGGAGCTGTTTTTT. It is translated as CASSIGVGRGNTGELFF.

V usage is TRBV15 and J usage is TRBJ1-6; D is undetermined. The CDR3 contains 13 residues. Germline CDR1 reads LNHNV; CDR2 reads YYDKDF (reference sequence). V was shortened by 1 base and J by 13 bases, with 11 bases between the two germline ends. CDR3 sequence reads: CATSRGSGAPLHF. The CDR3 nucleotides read TGTGCCACCAGCAGAGGGTCGGGAGCCCCCCTCCACTTT.

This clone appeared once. The CDR3 DNA reads TGTGCCAGCAGCCCCCCGTCGGGAGACATTCAGTACTTC. It is translated as CASSPPSGDIQYF. The rearrangement uses TRBV6-5 and TRBJ2-4, with D possibly TRBD2 on 6 matching bases. CDR3 length: 13 amino acids. Between the trimmed V and J ends, which lost 6 bases and 8 bases, there was a span of 14 bases. Germline CDR1 reads MNHEY; CDR2 reads SVGAGI.

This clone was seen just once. The CDR3 sequence is CASTTGQLNTEAFF. In DNA, the CDR3 is TGCGCCAGCACCACGGGACAACTGAACACTGAAGCTTTCTTT. The chain recombines TRBV5-1 with TRBJ1-1; a weak D match, TRBD1 (6 bases). In germline, CDR1 is SGHRS, CDR2 YFSETQ. This CDR3 has 14 amino acids. V dropped 6 bases and J dropped 0 bases, with 12 bases sitting between them.

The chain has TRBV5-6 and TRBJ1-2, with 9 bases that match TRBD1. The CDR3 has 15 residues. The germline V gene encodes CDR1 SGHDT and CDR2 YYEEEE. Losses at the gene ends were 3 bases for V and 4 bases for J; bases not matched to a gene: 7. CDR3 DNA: TGTGCCAGCAGCTCCGGGACAGGGACTCTCTATGGCTACACCTTC. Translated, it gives CASSSGTGTLYGYTF.

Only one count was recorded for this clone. In DNA form, the CDR3 reads TGTGCCAGCAGCCCGGGACAGGGGAATGAAAAACTGTTTTTT. Translation: CASSPGQGNEKLFF. V usage is TRBV7-9 and J usage is TRBJ1-4; 10 bases align to TRBD1. CDR1 SEHNR and CDR2 FQNEAQ come from the germline V gene (reference sequence). The CDR3 sequence is 14 residues long. V shed 5 bases, J shed 5 bases, and the junction held 2 bases outside the gene matches.

The CDR3 protein is CASSRGDRSLTYNEQFF. CDR3 nucleotides: TGTGCCAGCAGCAGAGGGGACAGGAGCCTAACCTACAATGAGCAGTTCTTC. The chain couples TRBV6-2 or TRBV6-3 to TRBJ2-1, with TRBD1 matching over 8 bases. CDR1 is MNHEY, CDR2 SVGEGT, per germline. V shed 6 bases, J shed 2 bases, and the junction held 12 bases outside the gene matches. The CDR3 contains 17 residues.

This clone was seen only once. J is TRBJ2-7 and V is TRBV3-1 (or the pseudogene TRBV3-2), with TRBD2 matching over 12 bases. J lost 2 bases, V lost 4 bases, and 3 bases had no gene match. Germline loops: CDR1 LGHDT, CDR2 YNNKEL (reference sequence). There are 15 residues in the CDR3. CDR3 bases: TGTGCCAGCAGCCCTAGCGGGAGGGGGGCCTACGAGCAGTACTTC. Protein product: CASSPSGRGAYEQYF.

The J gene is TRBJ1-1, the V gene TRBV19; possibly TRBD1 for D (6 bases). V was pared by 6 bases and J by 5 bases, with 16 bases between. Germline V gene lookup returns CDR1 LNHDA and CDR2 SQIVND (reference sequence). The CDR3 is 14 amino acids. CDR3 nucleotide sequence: TGTGCCAGTAGCAATGACAGGAGGTGGACTGAAGCTTTCTTT. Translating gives CASSNDRRWTEAFF.

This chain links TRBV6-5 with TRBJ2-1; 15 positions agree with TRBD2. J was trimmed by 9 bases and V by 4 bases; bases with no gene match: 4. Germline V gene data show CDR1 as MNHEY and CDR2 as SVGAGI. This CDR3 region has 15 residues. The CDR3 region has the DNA TGTGCCAGCAGTTTCGGACTAGCGGGGGGGTTTGAGCAGTTCTTC. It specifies CASSFGLAGGFEQFF.

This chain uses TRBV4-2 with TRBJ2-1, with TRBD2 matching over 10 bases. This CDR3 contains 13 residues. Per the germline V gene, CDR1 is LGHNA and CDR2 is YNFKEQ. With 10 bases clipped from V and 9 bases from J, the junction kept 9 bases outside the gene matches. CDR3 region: CATQRGGRGEQFF. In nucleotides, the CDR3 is TGTGCCACCCAGCGGGGGGGCCGAGGTGAGCAGTTCTTC.

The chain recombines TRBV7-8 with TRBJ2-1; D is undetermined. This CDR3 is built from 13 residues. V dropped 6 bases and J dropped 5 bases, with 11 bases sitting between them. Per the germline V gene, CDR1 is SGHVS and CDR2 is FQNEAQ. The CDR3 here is CASRAVGNNEQFF. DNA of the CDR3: TGTGCCAGCAGGGCGGTAGGTAACAATGAGCAGTTCTTC. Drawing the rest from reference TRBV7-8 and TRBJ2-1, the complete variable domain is GAGVSQSPRYKVAKRGQDVALRCDPISGHVSLFWYQQALGQGPEFLTYFQNEAQLDKSGLPSDRFFAERPEGSVSTLKIQRTQQEDSAVYLCASRAVGNNEQFFGPGTRLTVL.